The 30 T cell receptor beta chains below all came from one sample that was sequenced in a study of blood T cell repertoires in COVID-19. TCRdb keeps only in-frame clones here, not all; method: immunoSEQ multiplex PCR. The sample has around 220,000 clones, approximately 87% seen once. The sequenced sample consisted of peripheral blood. The receptors here all came from a woman aged 50 to 65 with acute or convalescent COVID-19.

The chain links TRBV11-3 to TRBJ2-7; D is undetermined. Germline values: CDR1 SGHNT, CDR2 YENEEA. V lost 3 bases, J lost 6 bases, and 12 bases lay in between. The CDR3 is 13 amino acids. The DNA of the CDR3 is TGTGCCAGCAGCTTCACCCCCTTCGGCGAGCAGTACTTC. It specifies CASSFTPFGEQYF.

This chain's CDR3 is CASSRDSLTDTQYF. The CDR3 DNA is TGTGCCAGCAGTAGGGACAGTCTCACAGATACGCAGTATTTT. The genes are TRBV6-5 and TRBJ2-3; TRBD1 agrees at 7 bases. Germline lookup yields CDR1 MNHEY and CDR2 SVGAGI. The CDR3 runs to 14 residues. V lost 5 bases, J lost 2 bases, and 4 bases stayed unmatched.

The chain joins TRBV28 to TRBJ2-6; 9 positions agree with TRBD1. This CDR3 is 19 amino acids long. The germline gives CDR1 MDHEN, CDR2 SYDVKM. The V segment lost 5 bases and the J segment 6 bases; nucleotides outside the gene matches: 17. The CDR3 DNA reads TGTGCCAGCAGTCTGAACAGGGGGCGAATCGGCCGGGAGGCCAACGTCCTGACTTTC. Protein sequence: CASSLNRGRIGREANVLTF.

The chain joins TRBV5-6 to TRBJ1-2, with 7 bases lining up with TRBD1. Germline loops: CDR1 SGHDT, CDR2 YYEEEE. V lost 2 bases to trimming and J lost 4 bases; unmatched junction nucleotides: 8. The CDR3 consists of 15 residues. This CDR3 is CASSLNGQATYGYTF. The CDR3 DNA is TGTGCCAGCAGCTTAAATGGACAGGCCACCTATGGCTACACCTTC.

The genes are TRBV19 and TRBJ1-5, with 8 bases aligning to TRBD1. V lost 6 bases to trimming and J lost 4 bases; unmatched junction nucleotides: 5. From germline, CDR1 is LNHDA and CDR2 SQIVND (reference sequence). This CDR3 has 14 residues. The CDR3 protein is CASSARGPNQPQHF. The CDR3 DNA follows: TGTGCCAGTAGCGCCAGGGGGCCAAATCAGCCCCAGCATTTT.

In its sample, this clone was seen once. The rearrangement uses TRBV5-6 and TRBJ1-1; TRBD1 agrees at 9 bases. V dropped 4 bases and J dropped 4; count of bases not matched to a gene: 11. CDR3 length: 16 residues. Germline loops: CDR1 SGHDT, CDR2 YYEEEE. The CDR3 sequence is CASSPLEGQGSTEAFF. CDR3 DNA: TGTGCCAGCAGCCCGTTGGAAGGACAGGGGAGCACTGAAGCTTTCTTT.

This clone was found once. This chain connects TRBV3-1 (or the pseudogene TRBV3-2) to TRBJ1-6, with D uncertain. The V gene lost 3 bases and the J gene lost 3 bases, with 9 bases spanning the gap. The CDR3 spans 15 residues. Germline assignment: CDR1 LGHDT and CDR2 YNNKEL (reference sequence). CDR3 residues: CASSHSDFYNSPLHF. In DNA, the CDR3 is TGTGCCAGCAGCCATTCAGACTTCTATAATTCACCCCTCCACTTT.

The chain uses TRBV5-1 and TRBJ2-1, with D tentatively TRBD1 (6 bases). Germline V CDR1 and CDR2: SGHRS, YFSETQ. The CDR3 consists of 14 residues. V lost 4 bases, J lost 8 bases, and 16 bases lay in between. The CDR3 protein is CASSPGQTTDEQFF. The CDR3 DNA is TGCGCCAGCAGCCCTGGACAGACTACCGATGAGCAGTTCTTC.

This clone was seen just once. The chain combines TRBV9 with TRBJ2-2; D unclear. The CDR3 extends over 12 amino acids. V lost 6 bases to trimming and J lost 6 bases, with 9 bases between them. Germline CDR1 reads SGDLS; CDR2 reads YYNGEE. This CDR3 reads CASMGLAGELFF. The CDR3 coding sequence is TGTGCCAGCATGGGCCTGGCCGGGGAGCTGTTTTTT. Full variable domain (outside the CDR3, taken from reference TRBV9 and TRBJ2-2): DSGVTQTPKHLITATGQRVTLRCSPRSGDLSVYWYQQSLDQGLQFLIQYYNGEERAKGNILERFSAQQFPDLHSELNLSSLELGDSALYFCASMGLAGELFFGEGSRLTVL.

The gene calls are TRBV4-3 and TRBJ1-5; D gene unclear. The V end was cut by 0 bases, the J end by 9 bases, with 15 bases between. Per the germline V gene, CDR1 is LGHNA and CDR2 is YSLEER. The CDR3 runs 15 residues. In DNA form, the CDR3 reads TGCGCCAGCAGCCAAGAACCCGCACCAGAGGTGCCCCAGCATTTT. Translated, it gives CASSQEPAPEVPQHF.

The V and J genes are TRBV10-2 and TRBJ1-3, with D possibly TRBD1 on 6 matching bases. This CDR3 has 17 residues. V gave up 5 bases and J gave up 0 bases, with 17 bases separating them. CDR1 and CDR2 (germline): WSHSY, SAAADI. For the CDR3, the DNA is TGCGCCAGCAGTACAGGGTGGGTTACGGACTCTGGAAACACCATATATTTT. It codes for CASSTGWVTDSGNTIYF.

The genes are TRBV7-3 and TRBJ1-4; 7 bases line up with TRBD1. Germline V gene data show CDR1 as SGHTA and CDR2 as FQGTGA. There are 16 residues in the CDR3. V dropped 7 bases and J dropped 7; count of bases not matched to a gene: 15. This CDR3 reads CASNYRGRYIGEKLFF. The CDR3 region has the DNA TGTGCCAGCAACTATAGGGGGCGTTATATTGGTGAAAAACTGTTTTTT.

This sequence joins TRBV4-3 and TRBJ1-6; 7 nucleotides match TRBD1. The J segment lost 7 bases and the V segment lost 3 bases, leaving 6 bases of the junction unmatched. CDR3 length: 15 amino acids. The germline gives CDR1 LGHNA, CDR2 YSLEER. CDR3 loop: CASSQAPGQNSPLHF. DNA for the CDR3: TGCGCCAGCAGCCAGGCCCCGGGACAGAATTCACCCCTCCACTTT.

This chain connects TRBV19 to TRBJ2-6; tentatively, D is TRBD1 (5 bases). The V end lost 6 bases, the J end lost 1 base, and 13 bases lay between the germline ends. Germline CDR1 reads LNHDA; CDR2 reads SQIVND (reference sequence). The CDR3 length is 16 residues. CDR3 coding DNA: TGTGCCAGTAGGGTAGGGGTCTATTCTGGGGCCAACGTCCTGACTTTC. It translates to CASRVGVYSGANVLTF.

This chain uses TRBV6-5 with TRBJ1-1, with D tentatively TRBD1 (6 bases). CDR1 is MNHEY and CDR2 is SVGAGI in the germline V gene. V lost 8 bases to trimming and J lost 0 bases, with 16 bases between them. The CDR3 length is 15 residues. CDR3 in amino acids: CASVRGGVVNTEAFF. In DNA, the CDR3 is TGTGCCAGCGTTAGGGGGGGCGTTGTGAACACTGAAGCTTTCTTT.

A few counts support this clone. This chain links TRBV6-2 or TRBV6-3 with TRBJ2-2, with 8 bases lining up with TRBD2. This CDR3 is built from 14 residues. Germline loops: CDR1 MNHEY, CDR2 SVGEGT. Trimming cost V 6 bases and J 3 bases; bases outside gene matches: 3. For the CDR3, the DNA is TGTGCCAGCAGCCCGCGGGGGGACACCGGGGAGCTGTTTTTT. This gives the protein CASSPRGDTGELFF.

CDR3 amino acids: CAISVGGTGGGETQYF. CDR3 nucleotides: TGTGCCATCAGTGTCGGAGGGACAGGGGGCGGGGAGACCCAGTACTTC. The chain employs TRBV10-3 and TRBJ2-5, with 12 bases aligning to TRBD1. Germline lookup yields CDR1 ENHRY and CDR2 SYGVKD. The CDR3 covers 16 residues. Losses at the gene ends were 4 bases for V and 5 bases for J; bases not matched to a gene: 8.

The gene calls are TRBV19 and TRBJ1-5, with 8 bases fitting TRBD1. V dropped 7 bases and J dropped 6; count of bases not matched to a gene: 11. The CDR3 runs to 15 residues. CDR1 and CDR2 (germline): LNHDA, SQIVND (reference sequence). CDR3 residues: CASTLTGGRGQPQHF. In DNA form, the CDR3 reads TGTGCCAGTACCCTCACAGGGGGACGAGGTCAGCCCCAGCATTTT.

This clone was counted once. The chain links TRBV2 to TRBJ2-1; 9 nucleotides line up with TRBD2. The germline V gene has CDR1 SNHLY and CDR2 FYNNEI. The V and J ends lost 1 base and 7 bases, in that order; junction bases with no gene match: 5. This CDR3 has 15 amino acids. The CDR3 reads CASSEVSGGLNEQFF. For the CDR3, the DNA is TGTGCCAGCAGTGAAGTAAGCGGGGGGTTGAATGAGCAGTTCTTC.

The rearrangement joins TRBV18 to TRBJ2-1, with 7 bases lining up with TRBD1. CDR1 KGHSH and CDR2 LQKENI come from the germline V gene. J was trimmed by 1 base and V by 2 bases; bases with no gene match: 8. The CDR3 spans 17 residues. CDR3 in DNA: TGTGCCAGCTCACCAACCCAGGGGGTTCCTTCCTACAATGAGCAGTTCTTC. Protein product: CASSPTQGVPSYNEQFF.

This sequence joins TRBV3-1 (or the pseudogene TRBV3-2) and TRBJ1-3; TRBD1 matches at 7 bases. This CDR3 comprises 16 residues. CDR1 and CDR2 from the germline V gene are LGHDT and YNNKEL (reference sequence). Losses at the gene ends were 0 bases for V and 6 bases for J; bases not matched to a gene: 8. The CDR3 sequence: CASSQERLTGINTIYF. CDR3 bases: TGTGCCAGCAGCCAAGAGCGTCTGACAGGGATAAACACCATATATTTT.

The J gene is TRBJ2-7, the V gene TRBV5-1, with D tentatively TRBD1 (6 bases). Germline values: CDR1 SGHRS, CDR2 YFSETQ. V was cut by 0 bases and J by 0 bases, with 10 bases left in between. CDR3 size: 15 residues. The DNA of the CDR3 is TGCGCCAGCAGCTTGGGACAGGCTCTCTCCTACGAGCAGTACTTC. It specifies CASSLGQALSYEQYF.

The chain uses TRBV4-2 and TRBJ1-1; no firm D call. Looked up from germline, CDR1 is LGHNA and CDR2 is YNFKEQ. The V and J ends lost 4 bases and 1 base respectively, with 13 bases between them. The CDR3 runs to 15 residues. The CDR3 bases are TGTGCCAGCAGCCGAAACGGGGAGGGGAACACTGAAGCTTTCTTT. Translating gives CASSRNGEGNTEAFF.

This clone was picked up one time. The chain uses TRBV10-3 and TRBJ1-2; possibly TRBD1 for D (5 bases). Germline lookup yields CDR1 ENHRY and CDR2 SYGVKD. V was clipped by 7 bases and J by 7 bases, with 13 bases between them. The CDR3 runs to 12 residues. Here the CDR3 DNA reads TGTGCCATCACGGGGGAGCTACTTGGCTACACCTTC. It yields the protein CAITGELLGYTF.

The chain carries TRBV30 and TRBJ1-4; TRBD1 might be the D (6 bases). This CDR3 contains 14 residues. V was pared by 5 bases and J by 3 bases, with 13 bases between. Germline CDR1 and CDR2: GTSNPN and SVGIG (reference sequence). The CDR3 protein is CAWGAGGPNEKLFF. In DNA form, the CDR3 reads TGTGCCTGGGGGGCCGGGGGGCCTAATGAAAAACTGTTTTTT.

This rearrangement joins TRBV13 to TRBJ2-1, with 10 bases fitting TRBD2. The CDR3 covers 18 residues. With V trimmed by 1 base and J by 5 bases, 11 bases remained unmatched. The germline V gene has CDR1 PRHDT and CDR2 FYEKMQ (reference sequence). For the CDR3, the DNA is TGTGCCAGCAGCTTAGACTTCGTAGCGGGAGGTTGGGACAATGAGCAGTTCTTC. It is translated as CASSLDFVAGGWDNEQFF. Using reference TRBV13 and TRBJ2-1 for the parts outside the CDR3, the full variable domain is AAGVIQSPRHLIKEKRETATLKCYPIPRHDTVYWYQQGPGQDPQFLISFYEKMQSDKGSIPDRFSAQQFSDYHSELNMSSLELGDSALYFCASSLDFVAGGWDNEQFFGPGTRLTVL.

This clone appeared once. V usage is TRBV6-5 and J usage is TRBJ2-2; 11 nucleotides line up with TRBD2. Per germline, CDR1 MNHEY and CDR2 SVGAGI. The trim removed 8 bases at V and 4 bases at J, leaving 6 bases unmatched. The CDR3 length is 15 residues. CDR3 amino acids: CASGLAGGVTGELFF. The CDR3, as DNA: TGTGCCAGCGGTCTAGCGGGGGGTGTCACCGGGGAGCTGTTTTTT.

CDR3 amino acids: CASSLGTSGSNEQFF. The CDR3 region has the DNA TGCGCCAGCAGCTTGGGGACTAGCGGGTCCAATGAGCAGTTCTTC. This rearrangement joins TRBV5-1 to TRBJ2-1; 11 bases match TRBD2. V lost 0 bases, J lost 6 bases, and 2 bases stayed unmatched. The CDR3 runs 15 residues. CDR1 SGHRS and CDR2 YFSETQ come from the germline V gene.

V usage is TRBV7-9 and J usage is TRBJ2-1, with D perhaps TRBD2 (6 bases). V dropped 5 bases and J dropped 1 base, with 12 bases sitting between them. Per germline, CDR1 SEHNR and CDR2 FQNEAQ (reference sequence). The CDR3 consists of 15 residues. The CDR3 region has the DNA TGTGCCAGCAGCCCCTCGGGGGAATCCTACAATGAGCAGTTCTTC. Its translation is CASSPSGESYNEQFF.

The chain joins TRBV6-6 to TRBJ2-3, with TRBD1 matching 9 bases. V lost 6 bases, J lost 5 bases, and 6 bases stayed unmatched. Germline V lookup: CDR1 MNHNY, CDR2 SVGAGI (reference sequence). The CDR3 covers 14 residues. CDR3 coding DNA: TGTGCCAGCAGCTCCGGACAGGGGAGAGATACGCAGTATTTT. Translating it yields CASSSGQGRDTQYF.